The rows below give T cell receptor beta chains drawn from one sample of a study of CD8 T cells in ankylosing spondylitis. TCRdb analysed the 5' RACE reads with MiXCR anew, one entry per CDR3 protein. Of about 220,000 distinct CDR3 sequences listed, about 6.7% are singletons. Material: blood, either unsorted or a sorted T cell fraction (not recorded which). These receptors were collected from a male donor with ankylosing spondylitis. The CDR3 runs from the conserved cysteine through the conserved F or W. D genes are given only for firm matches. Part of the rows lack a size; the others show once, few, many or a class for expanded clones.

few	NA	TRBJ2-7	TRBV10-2	CASRPGKGEQYF	TGCGCCAGCAGACCGGGCAAGGGAGAGCAGTACTTC
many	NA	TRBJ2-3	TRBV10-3	CAITQGREQYF	TGTGCCATCACGCAGGGCAGGGAGCAGTATTTT
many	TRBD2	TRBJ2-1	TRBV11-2	CASSLDYGLAGGPGNEQFF	TGTGCCAGCAGCTTAGATTATGGGCTAGCGGGAGGGCCTGGAAATGAGCAGTTCTTC
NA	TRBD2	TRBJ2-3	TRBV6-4	CASSNEGLAGLLGTDTQYF	TGTGCCAGCAGTAACGAGGGACTAGCGGGATTGCTGGGCACAGATACGCAGTATTTT
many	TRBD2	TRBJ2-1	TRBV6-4	CASSAWLAGSTSSYNEQFF	TGTGCCAGCAGTGCCTGGCTAGCGGGGAGTACCAGCTCCTACAATGAGCAGTTCTTC
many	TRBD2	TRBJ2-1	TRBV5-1	CASSTGLAGGTYNEQFF	TGCGCCAGCAGTACTGGACTAGCGGGGGGCACCTACAATGAGCAGTTCTTC
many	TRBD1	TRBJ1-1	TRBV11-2	CASSPGTTGAESNTEAFF	TGTGCCAGCAGCCCTGGCACGACAGGGGCGGAATCGAACACTGAAGCTTTCTTT
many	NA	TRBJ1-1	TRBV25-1	CASSESRWGTEAFF	TGTGCCAGCAGTGAATCGAGGTGGGGGACTGAAGCTTTCTTT
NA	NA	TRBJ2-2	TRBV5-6	CASRLGGGQGIVGELFF	TGTGCCAGCAGGCTCGGGGGGGGACAGGGTATCGTCGGGGAGCTGTTTTTT
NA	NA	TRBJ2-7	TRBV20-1	CSARPRYGGTQSYEQYF	TGCAGTGCTAGGCCCAGATATGGTGGGACCCAGAGCTACGAGCAGTACTTC
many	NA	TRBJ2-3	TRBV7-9	CASSLGTAASTDTQYF	TGTGCCAGCAGCCTAGGGACCGCAGCTAGCACAGATACGCAGTATTTT
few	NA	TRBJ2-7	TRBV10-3	CAISGGVSSYEQYF	TGTGCCATCAGTGGGGGGGTGAGCTCCTACGAGCAGTACTTC
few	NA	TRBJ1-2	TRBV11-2	CASTQGKRNRTANYGYTF	TGTGCCAGCACCCAAGGAAAACGAAACAGAACAGCTAACTATGGCTACACCTTC
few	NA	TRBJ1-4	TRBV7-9	CASSLGQVYEKLFF	TGTGCCAGCAGCTTAGGGCAGGTCTATGAAAAACTGTTTTTT
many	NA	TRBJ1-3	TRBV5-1	CASQQWANSGNTIYF	TGCGCCAGCCAGCAATGGGCCAACTCTGGAAACACCATATATTTT
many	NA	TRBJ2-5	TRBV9	CASSVEEGSETQYF	TGTGCCAGCAGCGTAGAGGAGGGTTCGGAGACCCAGTACTTC
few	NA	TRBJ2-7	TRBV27	CASSYHNRYEQYF	TGTGCCAGCAGTTACCACAATCGCTACGAGCAGTACTTC
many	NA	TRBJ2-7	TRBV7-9	CASSAQSYEQYF	TGTGCCAGCAGCGCGCAGTCCTACGAGCAGTACTTC
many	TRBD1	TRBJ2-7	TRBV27	CASTRGQGSYEQYF	TGTGCCAGCACAAGGGGACAGGGTTCCTACGAGCAGTACTTC
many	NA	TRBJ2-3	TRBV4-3	CASSPGHLSTDTQYF	TGCGCCAGCAGTCCGGGACACCTAAGCACAGATACGCAGTATTTT
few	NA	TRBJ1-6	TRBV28	CASSRPYNSPLHF	TGTGCCAGCAGCCGTCCCTATAATTCACCCCTCCACTTT
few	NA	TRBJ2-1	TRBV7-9	CASSSGGRYNEQFF	TGTGCCAGCAGCTCCGGAGGCCGATACAATGAGCAGTTCTTC
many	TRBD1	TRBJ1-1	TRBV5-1	CASSSKTGKETEAFF	TGCGCCAGCAGCTCAAAGACAGGGAAGGAGACTGAAGCTTTCTTT
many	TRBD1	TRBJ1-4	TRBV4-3	CASSIHRGANEKLFF	TGCGCCAGCAGCATCCACAGGGGAGCTAATGAAAAACTGTTTTTT
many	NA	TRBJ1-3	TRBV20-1	CSARDVENSGNTIYF	TGCAGTGCTAGAGATGTCGAGAACTCTGGAAACACCATATATTTT
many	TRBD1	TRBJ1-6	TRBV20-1	CSARDVAQAGGKSSPLHF	TGCAGTGCTAGAGACGTGGCCCAGGCAGGGGGAAAGAGTTCACCCCTCCACTTT
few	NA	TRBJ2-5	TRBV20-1	CSARGGRGETQYF	TGCAGTGCTAGAGGGGGGCGCGGTGAGACCCAGTACTTC
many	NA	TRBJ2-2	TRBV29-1	CSVVKGDTGELFF	TGCAGCGTCGTTAAAGGGGACACCGGGGAGCTGTTTTTT
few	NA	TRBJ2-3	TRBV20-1	CSWGGGPRSTDTQYF	TGCAGCTGGGGAGGGGGCCCGCGTAGTACAGATACGCAGTATTTT
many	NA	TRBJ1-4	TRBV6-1	CASTYNGHSNEKLFF	TGTGCCAGCACCTATAACGGACACTCTAATGAAAAACTGTTTTTT
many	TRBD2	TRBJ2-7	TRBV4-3	CASSQGVRGVGPYEQYF	TGCGCCAGCAGCCAAGGCGTGCGGGGGGTCGGCCCCTACGAGCAGTACTTC
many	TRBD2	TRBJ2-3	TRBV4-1	CASSQEPLAGVTDTQYF	TGCGCCAGCAGCCAAGAGCCCCTAGCGGGAGTTACAGATACGCAGTATTTT
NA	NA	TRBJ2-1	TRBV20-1	CSAHSGARLAEQFF	TGCAGTGCTCATTCGGGGGCGCGGCTAGCGGAACAGTTCTTC
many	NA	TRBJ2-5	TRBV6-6	CASSSARQETQYF	TGTGCCAGCAGTTCGGCCAGACAAGAGACCCAGTACTTC
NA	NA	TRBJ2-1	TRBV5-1	CASSLKGNSNEQFF	TGCGCCAGCAGCTTGAAAGGTAACTCCAATGAGCAGTTCTTC
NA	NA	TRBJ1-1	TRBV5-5	CASSLRGADTEAFF	TGTGCCAGCAGCTTGAGGGGAGCGGACACTGAAGCTTTCTTT
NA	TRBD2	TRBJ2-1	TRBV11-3	CASSLGSGIDNEQFF	TGTGCCAGCAGCTTGGGTAGCGGGATCGACAATGAGCAGTTCTTC
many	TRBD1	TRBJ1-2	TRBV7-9	CASSPRDRDPYGYTF	TGTGCCAGCAGCCCTAGGGACAGGGACCCTTATGGCTACACCTTC
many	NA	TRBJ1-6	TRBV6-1	CASSEAAENSPLHF	TGTGCCAGCAGTGAGGCGGCAGAAAATTCACCCCTCCACTTT
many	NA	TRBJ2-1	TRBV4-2	CASSHPIGRAVNEQFF	TGTGCCAGCAGCCATCCGATCGGGCGGGCCGTCAATGAGCAGTTCTTC
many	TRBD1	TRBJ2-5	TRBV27	CASSGQGQGETQYF	TGTGCCAGCAGCGGACAGGGACAAGGGGAGACCCAGTACTTC
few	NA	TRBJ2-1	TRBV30	CASTGARGNEQFF	TGTGCCTCAACCGGGGCCCGAGGCAATGAGCAGTTCTTC
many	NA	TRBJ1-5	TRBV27	CASSPLGGNQPQHF	TGTGCCAGCAGTCCCTTAGGGGGCAATCAGCCCCAGCATTTT
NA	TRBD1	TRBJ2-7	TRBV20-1	CSAREGAEQYF	TGCAGTGCTCGAGAGGGGGCCGAGCAGTACTTC
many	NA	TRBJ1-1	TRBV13	CASSLEGTEAFF	TGTGCCAGCAGTCTTGAGGGGACTGAAGCTTTCTTT
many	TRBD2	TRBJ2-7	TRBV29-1	CSVGVSGRPYEQYF	TGCAGCGTTGGAGTTAGCGGGAGGCCCTACGAGCAGTACTTC
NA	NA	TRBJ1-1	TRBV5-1	CASSLGQQNTEAFF	TGCGCCAGCAGCTTGGGACAGCAGAACACTGAAGCTTTCTTT
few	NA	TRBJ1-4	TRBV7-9	CASSPPQTNEKLFF	TGTGCCAGCAGCCCCCCCCAAACTAATGAAAAACTGTTTTTT
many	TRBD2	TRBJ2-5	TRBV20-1	CSARGWQASGMGKTQYF	TGCAGTGCTAGAGGCTGGCAGGCTAGCGGGATGGGGAAGACCCAGTACTTC
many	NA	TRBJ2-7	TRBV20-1	CSARFSRYEQYF	TGCAGTGCTAGATTTTCTCGCTACGAGCAGTACTTC
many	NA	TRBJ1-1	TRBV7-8	CASKPAGAEAFF	TGTGCCAGTAAGCCGGCAGGGGCTGAAGCTTTCTTT
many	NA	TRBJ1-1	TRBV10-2	CASRETGAGTEAFF	TGCGCCAGCAGAGAGACAGGCGCGGGAACTGAAGCTTTCTTT
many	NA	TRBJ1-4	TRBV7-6	CASSPNRGSNEKLFF	TGTGCCAGCAGCCCCAATAGGGGGAGTAATGAAAAACTGTTTTTT
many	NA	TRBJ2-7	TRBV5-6	CASSFDLGTYEQYF	TGTGCCAGCAGCTTCGATCTGGGAACCTACGAGCAGTACTTC
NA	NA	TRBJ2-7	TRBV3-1	CATTQTGGTIYEQYF	TGTGCCACCACCCAAACTGGCGGGACGATTTACGAGCAGTACTTC
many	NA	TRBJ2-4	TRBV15	CATSRVPKNIQYF	TGTGCCACCAGCAGAGTCCCCAAAAACATTCAGTACTTC
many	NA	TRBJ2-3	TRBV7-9	CASSQQGLRPDTQYF	TGTGCCAGCAGCCAACAGGGTTTAAGGCCAGATACGCAGTATTTT
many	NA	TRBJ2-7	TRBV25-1	CASEETDSYEQYF	TGTGCCAGCGAGGAGACGGACAGTTACGAGCAGTACTTC
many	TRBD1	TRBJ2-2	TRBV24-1	CATSDRTGADTGELFF	TGTGCCACCAGTGATCGGACAGGGGCGGACACCGGGGAGCTGTTTTTT